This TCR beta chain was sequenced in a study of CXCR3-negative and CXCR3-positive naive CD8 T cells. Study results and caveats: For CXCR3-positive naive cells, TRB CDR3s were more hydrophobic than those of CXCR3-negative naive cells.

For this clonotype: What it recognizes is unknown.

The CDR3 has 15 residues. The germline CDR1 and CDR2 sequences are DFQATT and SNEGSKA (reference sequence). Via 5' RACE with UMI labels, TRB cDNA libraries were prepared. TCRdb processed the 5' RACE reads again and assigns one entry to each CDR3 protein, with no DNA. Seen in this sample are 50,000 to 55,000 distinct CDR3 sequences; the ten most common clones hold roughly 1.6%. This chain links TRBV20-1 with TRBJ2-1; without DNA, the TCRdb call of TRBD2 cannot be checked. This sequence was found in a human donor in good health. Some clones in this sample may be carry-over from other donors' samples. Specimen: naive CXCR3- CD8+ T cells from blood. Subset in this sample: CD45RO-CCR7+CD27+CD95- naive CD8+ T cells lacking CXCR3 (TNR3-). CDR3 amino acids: CSARSPSGDHNEQFF.